The present entry profiles one T cell receptor beta chain with its context. In germline, CDR1 is SGHDN, CDR2 FVKESK. This CDR3 has 17 amino acids. Between the trimmed V and J ends, which lost 3 bases and 5 bases, there was a span of 22 bases. The table came from immunoSEQ multiplex PCR; TCRdb's copy has only in-frame clones and leaves some out. The table includes approximately 150,000 clones, roughly 80% detected once. The source of the sample is a study of blood T cell repertoires in COVID-19. Whole-study context: Some COVID-19 samples were acute and others convalescent; all came from the United States, Italy and Spain.

The sequenced sample consisted of peripheral blood. The source is a human donor in a cohort sampled during active COVID-19. V gene TRBV14 combines with J gene TRBJ2-5; a possible D gene is TRBD2 (7 bases). CDR3 protein: CASSHGAGVTGIETQYF. The CDR3 DNA is TGTGCCAGCAGCCATGGGGCGGGAGTCACAGGGATTGAGACCCAGTACTTC.